The source of this T cell receptor (beta chain) is a study of PD-1 and CTLA-4 blockade in melanoma. Using immunoSEQ multiplex PCR, the repertoire was profiled, and TCRdb retains in-frame clones only, with some absent. The sample gives tens of thousands of clones, about 85% of which show up once; 5% to 8% is in the top ten. This clone was counted a single time. V lost 6 bases, J lost 1 base, and 13 bases lay in between. CDR1 MDHEN and CDR2 SYDVKM come from the germline V gene. CDR3 length equals 14 residues. The sample was CD8+ T cells from peripheral blood, taken from a patient given anti-PD-1 treatment. The TCR sequence derives from a human donor with melanoma. This sequence joins TRBV28 and TRBJ2-7, with D possibly TRBD1 on 6 matching bases. The CDR3 region is CASRPGTLSYEQYF. CDR3 sequence (DNA): TGTGCCAGCAGGCCCGGGACACTGTCCTACGAGCAGTACTTC.